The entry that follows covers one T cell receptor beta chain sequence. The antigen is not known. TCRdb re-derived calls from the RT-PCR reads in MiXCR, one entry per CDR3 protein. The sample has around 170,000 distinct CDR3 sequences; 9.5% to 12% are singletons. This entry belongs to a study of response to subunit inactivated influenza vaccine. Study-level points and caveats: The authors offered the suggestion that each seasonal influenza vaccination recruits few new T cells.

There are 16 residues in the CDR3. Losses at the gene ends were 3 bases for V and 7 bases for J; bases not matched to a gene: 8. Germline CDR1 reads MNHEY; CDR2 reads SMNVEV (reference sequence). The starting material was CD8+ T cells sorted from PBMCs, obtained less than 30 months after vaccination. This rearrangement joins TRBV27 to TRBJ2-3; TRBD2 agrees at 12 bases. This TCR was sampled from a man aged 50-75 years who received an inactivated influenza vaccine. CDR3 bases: TGTGCCAGCAGTTTTCTACTAGCGGGAGGAATGAATACGCAGTATTTT. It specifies CASSFLLAGGMNTQYF.